These T cell receptor beta chains were read from a single sample in a study of blood T cells in healthy people across ages. Via MiXCR, TCRdb re-called the 5' RACE reads, giving one row per CDR3 protein. This table has around 2 million distinct CDR3 sequences, about two fifths appearing once. Sequenced: blood. These receptors all come from a human donor in good health. Both conserved end residues are part of each CDR3. A D gene is named only where the DNA matches it firmly. Clone size is given for some rows only: seen once, a few or many times, or a class if the clone is expanded.

V gene,J gene,clone size,D gene,CDR3 DNA,CDR3 protein
TRBV28,TRBJ1-2,few,-,TGTGCCAGCAGTTTAGCGGGACGGTATATCTCTAACTATGGCTACACCTTC,CASSLAGRYISNYGYTF
TRBV7-3,TRBJ2-1,few,-,TGTGCCAGCAGCCCCGGCCCTGGGGACAATGAGCAGTTCTTC,CASSPGPGDNEQFF
TRBV20-1,TRBJ2-1,-,-,TGCAGACCCCGGGACTTAGACCATGAGCAGTTCTTC,CRPRDLDHEQFF
TRBV2,TRBJ1-1,-,-,TGTGCCAGCAGTGCGCAGGGCCGAGGCAACACTGAAGCTTTCTTT,CASSAQGRGNTEAFF
TRBV7-2,TRBJ1-2,few,TRBD1,TGTGCCAGCAGCCTGCTACCGGGACAGGGTCATGGCTACACCTTC,CASSLLPGQGHGYTF
TRBV7-2,TRBJ2-7,-,-,TGTGCCAGCAGCTTAAGCCAGGGTGGTGTCTACGAGCAGTACTTC,CASSLSQGGVYEQYF
TRBV20-1,TRBJ1-4,-,-,TGCAGTGCCCGGGGCCTGGAAGAAAAACTGTTTTTT,CSARGLEEKLFF
TRBV18,TRBJ2-5,-,-,TGTGCCAGCTCATTCAACTTGGGCCAACAGGAGACCCAGTACTTC,CASSFNLGQQETQYF
TRBV12-3/TRBV12-4,TRBJ2-3,-,-,TGTGCCAGCAGTTCGACTGGGGGGGCAAATACGCAGTATTTT,CASSSTGGANTQYF
TRBV29-1,TRBJ2-3,few,-,TGCAGCGTTGCGGATTTTGCAGATACGCAGTATTTT,CSVADFADTQYF
TRBV4-3,TRBJ2-3,-,-,TGCGCCAGCAGCCAATACATCGGGGGATCACTCGAGTATTTT,CASSQYIGGSLEYF
TRBV5-1,TRBJ2-3,few,TRBD1,TGCGCCAGCAGCCGCCTCCAGGACAGGCGCACAGATACGCAGTATTTT,CASSRLQDRRTDTQYF
TRBV7-9,TRBJ1-4,-,TRBD1,TGTGCCAGCAGCTTCGGGACAGGTCGAGAAAAACGGTTTTTT,CASSFGTGREKRFF
TRBV29-1,TRBJ1-5,few,TRBD1,TGCAGCGTCACGGGACAGAATAATCAGCCCCAGCATTTT,CSVTGQNNQPQHF
TRBV4-3,TRBJ2-3,-,-,TGCGCCAGCAGCCAAGTCAACGGCGGATACACAGATACGCAGTATTTT,CASSQVNGGYTDTQYF
TRBV7-2,TRBJ2-1,few,TRBD2,TGTGCCAGCAGCTACCGGGGAGGGCGCGGGAATGAGCAGTTCTTC,CASSYRGGRGNEQFF
TRBV29-1,TRBJ2-7,few,TRBD1,TGCAGCGCGGGTACACTTGGACAGGGCGACGAGCAGTACTTC,CSAGTLGQGDEQYF
TRBV20-1,TRBJ2-1,few,-,TGCAGTGCTAGACCGGGGTGGTATGAGCAGTTCTTC,CSARPGWYEQFF
TRBV4-3,TRBJ2-1,-,-,TGCGCCAGCAGCCAAGATGCTAAAGGGGGGAGCGAGCAGTTCTTC,CASSQDAKGGSEQFF
TRBV7-2,TRBJ1-2,few,TRBD1,TGTGCCAGCAGCCTAAGGACAGGGTCCCTCTATGGCTACACCTTC,CASSLRTGSLYGYTF
TRBV7-2,TRBJ1-5,-,-,TGTGCCAGCAGCATAGAGTCGGGTCGGCCCCAGCATTTT,CASSIESGRPQHF
TRBV28,TRBJ1-2,-,-,TGTGCCAGCAGTCTGACAGAGAGGATCTATGGCTACACCTTC,CASSLTERIYGYTF
TRBV29-1,TRBJ2-5,-,TRBD2,TGCAGCGCAGGGACTAGCGGAACCTCGGAGACCCAGTACTTC,CSAGTSGTSETQYF
TRBV4-1,TRBJ2-7,few,TRBD1,TGCGCCAGCAGCCAAGATGCGGGACAGGGGATATACGAGCAGTACTTC,CASSQDAGQGIYEQYF
TRBV12-3/TRBV12-4,TRBJ2-2,once,-,TGTGCCAGCAGTCCAACCAGACAGTCCTTCGCGAACACCGGGGAGCTGTTTTTT,CASSPTRQSFANTGELFF
TRBV12-3/TRBV12-4,TRBJ2-5,-,-,TGTGCCAGCAGTCCAACGGGGGGCCGCGGCAATGAGCAGTACTTC,CASSPTGGRGNEQYF
TRBV4-1,TRBJ2-5,few,-,TGCGCCAGCAGCCAAAGGCGTTCAGGGGCCGGGGAGACCCAGTACTTC,CASSQRRSGAGETQYF
TRBV20-1,TRBJ2-7,-,TRBD2,TGCAGTGCTAGATGGGGGGGGGCCTACGAGCAGTACTTC,CSARWGGAYEQYF
TRBV24-1,TRBJ2-1,-,TRBD1,TGTGCCACCAGTGACCGGGACAGGGGGTCTCAGTACAATGAGCAGTTCTTC,CATSDRDRGSQYNEQFF
TRBV6-2/TRBV6-3,TRBJ2-2,once,-,-,CASSYSQIYEQYFGELFF
TRBV5-1,TRBJ1-3,once,-,TGCGCCAGCACCCCAGGGGACGACTCTGGAAACACCATATATTTT,CASTPGDDSGNTIYF
TRBV20-1,TRBJ1-2,-,-,TGCAGTGCCAGTGACGGTTTGGGTGGCTACACCTTC,CSASDGLGGYTF
TRBV12-3/TRBV12-4,TRBJ1-2,few,-,TGTGCCAGCAAAGAAACAGGGTCCAATGGCTACACCTTC,CASKETGSNGYTF
TRBV29-1,TRBJ2-5,-,-,TGCGGCGTCGGGTATGGGGCGGCACAAGAGACCCAGTACTTC,CGVGYGAAQETQYF
TRBV9,TRBJ2-7,-,-,TGCGCCAGCAGCGTAGGTGGGCTCGTCCGTTCAGCGTACGAGCAGTACTTC,CASSVGGLVRSAYEQYF
TRBV5-1,TRBJ1-5,-,-,TGCGCCAGCAGGTTCTCACAGAATCGGCCCCAGCATTTT,CASRFSQNRPQHF
TRBV6-2/TRBV6-3,TRBJ1-3,-,-,TGTGCCAGCAGTTATTTGGAAGCCTACTCTGGAAACACCATATATTTT,CASSYLEAYSGNTIYF
TRBV6-5,TRBJ1-2,-,TRBD1,TGTGCCAGCAGCATGGGACAGGGGTTTGGTGGCTACACCTTC,CASSMGQGFGGYTF
TRBV2,TRBJ1-2,-,-,TGTGCCAGCAGAGTTCCCAGGGAAGGGGATGGCTACACCTTC,CASRVPREGDGYTF
TRBV12-3/TRBV12-4,TRBJ2-7,few,-,TGTGCCAGCAGTTTATTTGGGGGCGACGAGCAGTACTTC,CASSLFGGDEQYF
TRBV10-3,TRBJ1-6,-,-,TGTGCCATCAGTGAGGCAGGGACACCCCTCCACTTT,CAISEAGTPLHF
TRBV10-2,TRBJ2-3,few,TRBD2,TGCGCCAGCAGTGGTCCTAGCGGGGGACGGGGAGGGACAGATACGCAGTATTTT,CASSGPSGGRGGTDTQYF
TRBV6-5,TRBJ2-7,few,TRBD2,TGTGCCAGCAGTTACCAGCGGGGGGGCCGGTACGAGCAGTACTTC,CASSYQRGGRYEQYF
TRBV4-3,TRBJ2-6,-,-,TGCGCCAGCAGCCAAGAGGCGAGGAAGGCTGGGGCCAACGTCCTGACTTTC,CASSQEARKAGANVLTF
TRBV21-1,TRBJ2-3,few,-,TGTGCCAGCAGCAAAGGGAAACGACAGTCAGAAGATACGCAGTATTTT,CASSKGKRQSEDTQYF
TRBV4-3,TRBJ2-1,-,-,TGCGCCAGCAGCCAAGAAGCGACAGATAGCAATGAGCAGTTCTTC,CASSQEATDSNEQFF
TRBV20-1,TRBJ1-5,few,TRBD1,TGCAGTGCTAGACTACAGGGGGGTCAGCCCCAGCATTTT,CSARLQGGQPQHF
TRBV10-3,TRBJ1-5,-,-,TGTGCCATCAGTGAGAGGCAGTTGTTTAGCAATCAGCCCCAGCATTTT,CAISERQLFSNQPQHF
TRBV5-1,TRBJ2-1,-,-,TGCGCCAGCAGCCTAACAGGACAATCCTACAATGAGCAGTTCTTC,CASSLTGQSYNEQFF
TRBV13,TRBJ1-1,few,-,TGTGCCAGCAGCTTAGCGGATGGAGGAGCTTTCTTT,CASSLADGGAFF
TRBV7-2,TRBJ2-1,-,-,TGTGCCAGCAGCTCAGGAGGGGGTCTGAACAATGAGCAGTTCTTC,CASSSGGGLNNEQFF
TRBV28,TRBJ1-5,-,-,TGTGCCAGCAGTTTTTCTGGGGTTATCGGGCCCCAGCATTTT,CASSFSGVIGPQHF
TRBV6-5,TRBJ2-7,few,-,TGTGCCAGCAGCAAATACGGTGTCGAGCAGTACTTC,CASSKYGVEQYF